This T cell receptor beta chain originates from a study of shared clonotypes between healthy human individuals. There are a few counts of this clone. The ends were cut back, 5 bases at V and 5 bases at J, with 8 bases in the middle. Looked up from germline, CDR1 is SEHNR and CDR2 is FQNEAQ (reference sequence). The CDR3 runs 12 residues. The protocol was immunoSEQ multiplex PCR, while the TCRdb copy is restricted to in-frame clones and leaves out a portion. The table records over a million clones, 65% to 80% of them present only once. The rearrangement links TRBV7-9 to TRBJ2-3; D unclear. The clonotype was recovered from a man younger than 30 in good health. The sequenced material came from memory CD4+ T cells sorted from blood. Sample subset: CD45RA-negative fraction. The CDR3 protein is CASSPKLDTQYF. CDR3 sequence (DNA): TGTGCCAGCAGCCCTAAGTTAGATACGCAGTATTTT.